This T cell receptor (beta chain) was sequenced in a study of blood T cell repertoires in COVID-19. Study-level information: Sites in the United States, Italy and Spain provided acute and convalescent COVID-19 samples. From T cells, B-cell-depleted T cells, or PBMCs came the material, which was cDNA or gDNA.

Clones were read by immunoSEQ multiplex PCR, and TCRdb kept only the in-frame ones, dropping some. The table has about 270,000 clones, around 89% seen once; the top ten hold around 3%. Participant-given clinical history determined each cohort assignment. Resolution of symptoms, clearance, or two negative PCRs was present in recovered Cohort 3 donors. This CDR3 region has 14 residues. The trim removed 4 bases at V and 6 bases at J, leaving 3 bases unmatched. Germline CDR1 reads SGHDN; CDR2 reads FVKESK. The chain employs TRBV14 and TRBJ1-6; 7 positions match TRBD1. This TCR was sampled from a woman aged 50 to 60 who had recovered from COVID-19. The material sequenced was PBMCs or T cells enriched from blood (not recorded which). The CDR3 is CASSLGTANSPLHF. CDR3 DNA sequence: TGTGCCAGCAGCCTCGGGACAGCTAATTCACCCCTCCACTTT.